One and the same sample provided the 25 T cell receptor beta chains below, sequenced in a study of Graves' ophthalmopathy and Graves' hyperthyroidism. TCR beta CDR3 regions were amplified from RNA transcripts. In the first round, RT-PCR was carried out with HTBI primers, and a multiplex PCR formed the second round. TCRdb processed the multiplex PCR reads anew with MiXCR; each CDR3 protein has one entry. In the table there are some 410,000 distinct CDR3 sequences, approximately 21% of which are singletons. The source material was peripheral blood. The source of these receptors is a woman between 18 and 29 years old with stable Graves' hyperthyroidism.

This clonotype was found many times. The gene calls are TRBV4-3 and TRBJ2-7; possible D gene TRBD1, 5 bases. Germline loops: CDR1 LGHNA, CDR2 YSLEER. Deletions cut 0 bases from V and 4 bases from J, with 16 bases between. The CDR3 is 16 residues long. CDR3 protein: CASSQERVQGLYEQYF. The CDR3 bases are TGCGCCAGCAGCCAAGAGCGTGTCCAGGGTCTTTACGAGCAGTACTTC.

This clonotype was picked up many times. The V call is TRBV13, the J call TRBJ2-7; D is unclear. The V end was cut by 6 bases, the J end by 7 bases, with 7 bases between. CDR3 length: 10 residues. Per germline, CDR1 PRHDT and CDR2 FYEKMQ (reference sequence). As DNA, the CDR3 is TGTGCCAGCAGTCCCGGTGAGCAGTACTTC. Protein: CASSPGEQYF.

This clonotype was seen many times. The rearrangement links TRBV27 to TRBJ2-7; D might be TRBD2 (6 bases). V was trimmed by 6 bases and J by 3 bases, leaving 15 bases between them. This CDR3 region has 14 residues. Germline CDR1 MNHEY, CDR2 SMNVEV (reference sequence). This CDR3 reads CASRSSGGIYEQYF. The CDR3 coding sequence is TGTGCCAGCAGATCCTCGGGCGGGATCTACGAGCAGTACTTC.

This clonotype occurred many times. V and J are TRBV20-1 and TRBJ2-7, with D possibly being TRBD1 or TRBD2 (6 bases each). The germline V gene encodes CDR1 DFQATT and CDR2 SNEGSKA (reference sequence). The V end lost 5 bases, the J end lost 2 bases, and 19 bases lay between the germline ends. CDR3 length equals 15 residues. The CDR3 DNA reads TGCAGTGCTCCTACCCGGCAGGGGACTCCCTACGAGCAGTACTTC. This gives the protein CSAPTRQGTPYEQYF.

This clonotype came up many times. The CDR3 coding sequence is TGTGCCAGCAGACCCTATGGCCCGAACACTGAAGCTTTCTTT. As protein: CASRPYGPNTEAFF. The chain carries TRBV13 and TRBJ1-1, with D unclear. V gave up 6 bases and J gave up 1 base, with 12 bases separating them. This CDR3 contains 14 residues. Germline-derived CDR1 and CDR2 are PRHDT and FYEKMQ (reference sequence).

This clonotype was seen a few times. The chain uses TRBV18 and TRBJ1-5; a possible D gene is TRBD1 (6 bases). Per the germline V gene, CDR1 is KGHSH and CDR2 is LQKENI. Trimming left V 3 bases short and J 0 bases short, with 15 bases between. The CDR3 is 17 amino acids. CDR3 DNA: TGTGCCAGCTCACCGGGACAAATAGGCTATAGCAATCAGCCCCAGCATTTT. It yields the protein CASSPGQIGYSNQPQHF.

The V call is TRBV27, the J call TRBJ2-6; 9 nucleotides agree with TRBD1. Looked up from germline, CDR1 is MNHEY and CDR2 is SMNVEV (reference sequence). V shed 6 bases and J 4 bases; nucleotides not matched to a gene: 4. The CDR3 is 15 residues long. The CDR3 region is CASRDRGFGANVLTF. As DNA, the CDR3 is TGTGCCAGCAGAGACAGGGGGTTCGGGGCCAACGTCCTGACTTTC.

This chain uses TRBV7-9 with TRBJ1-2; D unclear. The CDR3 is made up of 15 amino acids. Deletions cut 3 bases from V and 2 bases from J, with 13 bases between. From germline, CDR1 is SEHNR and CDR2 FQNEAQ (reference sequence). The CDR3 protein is CASSFGQEPNYGYTF. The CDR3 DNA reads TGTGCCAGCAGCTTCGGGCAGGAGCCCAACTATGGCTACACCTTC.

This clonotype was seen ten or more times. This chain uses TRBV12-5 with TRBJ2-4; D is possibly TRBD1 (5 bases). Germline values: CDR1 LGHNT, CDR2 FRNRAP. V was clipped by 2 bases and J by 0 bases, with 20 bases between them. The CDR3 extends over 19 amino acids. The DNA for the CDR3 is TGTGCTAGTGGTTTGTCGCAGGGTCGTGGTGGGCTAGCCAAAAACATTCAGTACTTC. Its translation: CASGLSQGRGGLAKNIQYF.

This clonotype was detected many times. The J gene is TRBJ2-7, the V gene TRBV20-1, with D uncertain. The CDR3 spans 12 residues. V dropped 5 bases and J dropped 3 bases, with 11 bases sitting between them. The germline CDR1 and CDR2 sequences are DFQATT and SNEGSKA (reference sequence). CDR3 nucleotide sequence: TGCAGTGCTTTTGGGCAGAACTACGAGCAGTACTTC. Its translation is CSAFGQNYEQYF.

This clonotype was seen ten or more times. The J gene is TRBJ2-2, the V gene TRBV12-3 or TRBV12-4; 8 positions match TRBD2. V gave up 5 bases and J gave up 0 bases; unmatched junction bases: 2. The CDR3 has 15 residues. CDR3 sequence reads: CASSTGLANTGELFF. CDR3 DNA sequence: TGTGCCAGCAGTACGGGACTAGCGAACACCGGGGAGCTGTTTTTT.

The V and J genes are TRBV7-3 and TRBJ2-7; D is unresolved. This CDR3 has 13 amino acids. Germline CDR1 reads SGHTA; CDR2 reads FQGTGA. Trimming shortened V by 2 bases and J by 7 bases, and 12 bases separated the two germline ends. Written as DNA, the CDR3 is TGTGCCAGCAGCTTAGGCCAGCTGGGGGAGCAGTACTTC. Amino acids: CASSLGQLGEQYF.

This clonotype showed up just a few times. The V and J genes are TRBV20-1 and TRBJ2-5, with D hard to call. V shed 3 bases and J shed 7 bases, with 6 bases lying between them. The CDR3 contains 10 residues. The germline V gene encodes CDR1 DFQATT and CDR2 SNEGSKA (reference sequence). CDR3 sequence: CSARVLTQYF. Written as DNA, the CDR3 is TGCAGTGCTAGGGTTTTGACCCAGTACTTC.

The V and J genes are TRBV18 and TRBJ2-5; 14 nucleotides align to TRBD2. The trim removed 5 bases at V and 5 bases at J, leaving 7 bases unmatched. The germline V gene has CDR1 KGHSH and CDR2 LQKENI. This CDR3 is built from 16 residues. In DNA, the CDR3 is TGTGCCAGCTCATTTCGACTAGCGGGAGGGCCGGAGACCCAGTACTTC. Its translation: CASSFRLAGGPETQYF. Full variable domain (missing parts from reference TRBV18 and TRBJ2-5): NAGVMQNPRHLVRRRGQEARLRCSPMKGHSHVYWYRQLPEEGLKFMVYLQKENIIDESGMPKERFSAEFPKEGPSILRIQQVVRGDSAAYFCASSFRLAGGPETQYFGPGTRLLVL.

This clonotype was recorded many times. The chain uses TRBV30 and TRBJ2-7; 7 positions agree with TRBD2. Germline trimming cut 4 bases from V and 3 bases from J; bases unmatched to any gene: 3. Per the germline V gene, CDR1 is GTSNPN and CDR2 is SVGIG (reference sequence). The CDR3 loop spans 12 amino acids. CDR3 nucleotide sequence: TGTGCCTGGAACGGCGGGAGCTACGAGCAGTACTTC. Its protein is CAWNGGSYEQYF.

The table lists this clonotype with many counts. The CDR3 bases are TGTGCCAACTCCCCAGGACTAGCGGCTTCCTACGAGCAGTACTTC. It translates to CANSPGLAASYEQYF. This chain joins TRBV10-3 and TRBJ2-7; TRBD2 aligns across 10 bases. CDR1 and CDR2 from the germline V gene are ENHRY and SYGVKD. The V and J ends lost 10 bases and 1 base, in that order; junction bases with no gene match: 10. This CDR3 has 15 amino acids.

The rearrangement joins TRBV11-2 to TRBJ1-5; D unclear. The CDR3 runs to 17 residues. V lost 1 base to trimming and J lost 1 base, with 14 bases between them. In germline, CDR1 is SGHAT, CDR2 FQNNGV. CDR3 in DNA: TGTGCCAGCAGCTTAGGGGTTGGGAGCCCGAGCAATCAGCCCCAGCATTTT. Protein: CASSLGVGSPSNQPQHF.

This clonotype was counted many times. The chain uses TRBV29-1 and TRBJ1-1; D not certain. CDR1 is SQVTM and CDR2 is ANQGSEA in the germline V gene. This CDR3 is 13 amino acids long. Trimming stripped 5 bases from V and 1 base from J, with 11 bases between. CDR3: CSVTLTGNTEAFF. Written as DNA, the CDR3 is TGCAGCGTTACCCTCACCGGGAACACTGAAGCTTTCTTT.

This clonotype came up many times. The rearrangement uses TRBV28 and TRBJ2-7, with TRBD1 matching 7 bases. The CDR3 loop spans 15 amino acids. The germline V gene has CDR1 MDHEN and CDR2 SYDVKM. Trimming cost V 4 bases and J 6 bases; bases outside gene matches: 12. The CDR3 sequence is CASSSHRTGHAEQYF. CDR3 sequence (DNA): TGTGCCAGCAGTTCCCACCGGACAGGACATGCCGAGCAGTACTTC.

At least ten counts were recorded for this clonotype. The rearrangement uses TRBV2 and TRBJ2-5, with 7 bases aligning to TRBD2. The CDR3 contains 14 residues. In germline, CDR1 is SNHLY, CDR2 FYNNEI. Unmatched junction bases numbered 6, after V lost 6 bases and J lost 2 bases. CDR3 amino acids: CASSVTSAQETQYF. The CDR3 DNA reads TGTGCCAGCAGCGTAACTAGCGCGCAAGAGACCCAGTACTTC.

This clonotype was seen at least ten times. The CDR3 is CASGRVVGSPLHF. The CDR3 DNA follows: TGTGCCAGCGGCAGGGTTGTTGGCTCACCCCTCCACTTT. The rearrangement uses TRBV28 and TRBJ1-6, with D possibly TRBD1 on 5 matching bases. The germline V and J ends were trimmed by 8 bases and 10 bases, with 15 bases remaining between them. Germline V gene data show CDR1 as MDHEN and CDR2 as SYDVKM. This CDR3 is 13 amino acids long.

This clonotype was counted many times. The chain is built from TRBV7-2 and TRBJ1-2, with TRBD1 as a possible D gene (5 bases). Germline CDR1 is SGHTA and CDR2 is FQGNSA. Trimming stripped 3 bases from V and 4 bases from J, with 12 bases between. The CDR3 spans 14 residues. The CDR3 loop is CASSFGTVLYGYTF. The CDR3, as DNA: TGTGCCAGCAGCTTCGGGACGGTTCTCTATGGCTACACCTTC.

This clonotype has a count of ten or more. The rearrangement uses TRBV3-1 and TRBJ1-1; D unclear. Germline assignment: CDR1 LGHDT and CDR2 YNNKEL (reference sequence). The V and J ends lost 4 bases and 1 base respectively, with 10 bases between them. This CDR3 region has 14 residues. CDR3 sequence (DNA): TGTGCCAGCAGCCCCGACCGACCGAACACTGAAGCTTTCTTT. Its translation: CASSPDRPNTEAFF.

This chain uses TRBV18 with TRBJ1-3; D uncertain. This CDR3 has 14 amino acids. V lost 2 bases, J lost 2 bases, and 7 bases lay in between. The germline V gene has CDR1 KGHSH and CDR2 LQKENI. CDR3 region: CASSPEGTGNTIYF. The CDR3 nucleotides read TGTGCCAGCTCACCAGAAGGTACTGGAAACACCATATATTTT.

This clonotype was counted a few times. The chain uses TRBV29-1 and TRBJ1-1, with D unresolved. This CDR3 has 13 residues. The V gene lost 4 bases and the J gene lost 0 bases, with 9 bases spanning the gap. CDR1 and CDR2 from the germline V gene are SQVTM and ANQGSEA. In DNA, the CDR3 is TGCAGCGTTGGGGCCCCTCTGAACACTGAAGCTTTCTTT. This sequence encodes CSVGAPLNTEAFF.